Following are 29 T cell receptor beta chains from one sample sequenced in a study of cytomegalovirus exposure and HLA in healthy donors. The PCR used 60 Vbeta and 13 Jbeta primers. The repertoire was sequenced with immunoSEQ multiplex PCR; TCRdb's copy has only in-frame clones and lacks some. The table records some 150,000 clones, 65% to 85% of them present only once. Sequences were obtained from PBMCs. The receptors were gathered from a woman in her thirties or forties in good health and CMV-seropositive.

This rearrangement joins TRBV7-3 to TRBJ2-1, with TRBD2 matching 7 bases. The CDR3 covers 16 residues. Germline-derived CDR1 and CDR2 are SGHTA and FQGTGA. V was pared by 5 bases and J by 6 bases, with 13 bases of the junction left unmatched. CDR3 sequence: CASSPTGTTITNEQFF. The CDR3, as DNA: TGTGCCAGCAGCCCAACCGGGACTACAATAACCAATGAGCAGTTCTTC.

This clone occurred a few times. The J gene is TRBJ1-4, the V gene TRBV30; D gene uncertain. This CDR3 is 14 amino acids long. Germline V gene lookup returns CDR1 GTSNPN and CDR2 SVGIG (reference sequence). Trimming removed 4 bases from V and 5 bases from J, with 14 bases in between. CDR3 bases: TGTGCCTGGACCTCCGGGATCGAGAATGAAAAACTGTTTTTT. Translation: CAWTSGIENEKLFF. The whole variable domain, remainder taken from reference TRBV30 and TRBJ1-4, is SQTIHQWPATLVQPVGSPLSLECTVEGTSNPNLYWYRQAAGRGLQLLFYSVGIGQISSEVPQNLSASRPQDRQFILSSKKLLLSDSGFYLCAWTSGIENEKLFFGSGTQLSVL.

This chain uses TRBV6-5 with TRBJ2-6; no firm D call. Per germline, CDR1 MNHEY and CDR2 SVGAGI. V was cut by 6 bases and J by 0 bases, with 9 bases left in between. The CDR3 is 15 residues long. CDR3 bases: TGTGCCAGCAGATCCGGTTCCTCTGGGGCCAACGTCCTGACTTTC. As protein: CASRSGSSGANVLTF.

The chain is built from TRBV13 and TRBJ2-3; 9 nucleotides align to TRBD2. This CDR3 has 15 residues. The V segment lost 3 bases and the J segment 6 bases; nucleotides outside the gene matches: 7. Germline CDR1 and CDR2: PRHDT and FYEKMQ (reference sequence). This CDR3 is CASSFGTSSGDTQYF. CDR3 in DNA: TGTGCCAGCAGCTTTGGGACTAGCTCGGGGGATACGCAGTATTTT. Full variable domain (remainder filled in from reference TRBV13 and TRBJ2-3): AAGVIQSPRHLIKEKRETATLKCYPIPRHDTVYWYQQGPGQDPQFLISFYEKMQSDKGSIPDRFSAQQFSDYHSELNMSSLELGDSALYFCASSFGTSSGDTQYFGPGTRLTVL.

V usage is TRBV29-1 and J usage is TRBJ2-7; D possibly corresponds to TRBD1 (6 bases). V was trimmed by 0 bases and J by 3 bases, leaving 15 bases between them. Germline V gene sequence: CDR1 SQVTM, CDR2 ANQGSEA. The CDR3 spans 15 residues. CDR3 coding DNA: TGCAGCGTTGAAGATCGGGACACGGCGGTCTACGAGCAGTACTTC. Encoded protein: CSVEDRDTAVYEQYF.

This chain uses TRBV5-1 with TRBJ2-3; 8 nucleotides agree with TRBD1. Germline-derived CDR1 and CDR2 are SGHRS and YFSETQ. V was pared by 4 bases and J by 6 bases, with 7 bases of the junction left unmatched. This CDR3 spans 14 amino acids. This CDR3 reads CASSKDRATDTQYF. The CDR3 region has the DNA TGCGCCAGCAGCAAGGACAGGGCGACGGATACGCAGTATTTT.

The rearrangement uses TRBV11-2 and TRBJ2-7, with TRBD2 identical over 10 bases. With V trimmed by 5 bases and J by 0 bases, 7 bases remained unmatched. The CDR3 sequence is 16 residues long. Looked up from germline, CDR1 is SGHAT and CDR2 is FQNNGV. In nucleotides, the CDR3 is TGTGCCAGCAGCGCAGGACTAGCGGAGAGCTCCTACGAGCAGTACTTC. Amino acid sequence: CASSAGLAESSYEQYF.

The CDR3 region has the DNA TGTGCCAGCAGTTTATCAACCGCCCTACTAGCGGTCGGATACGAGCAGTACTTC. Translation: CASSLSTALLAVGYEQYF. The chain links TRBV27 to TRBJ2-7; 8 bases are a match to TRBD2. Germline V CDR1 and CDR2: MNHEY, SMNVEV (reference sequence). The V gene end was trimmed by 0 bases and the J gene end by 4 bases; junction bases not matched to a gene: 14. This CDR3 has 18 amino acids.

The chain uses TRBV6-5 and TRBJ2-3, with TRBD2 matching over 10 bases. From germline, CDR1 is MNHEY and CDR2 SVGAGI. CDR3 length: 15 residues. The J segment lost 3 bases and the V segment lost 5 bases, leaving 5 bases of the junction unmatched. Here the CDR3 DNA reads TGTGCCAGCAGTAGCGGGAGGGCCTGGACAGATACGCAGTATTTT. Residues: CASSSGRAWTDTQYF.

The V call is TRBV4-2, the J call TRBJ2-5; 7 bases are shared with TRBD1. The CDR3 sequence is 16 residues long. V trimming: 1 base; J trimming: 1 base; junction bases outside the gene matches: 6. From germline, CDR1 is LGHNA and CDR2 YNFKEQ. The CDR3 sequence: CASSQASGTAQETQYF. In DNA form, the CDR3 reads TGTGCCAGCAGCCAAGCGTCCGGGACAGCCCAAGAGACCCAGTACTTC.

The V call is TRBV7-8, the J call TRBJ2-7; D might be TRBD2 (6 bases). CDR3 length equals 15 residues. The germline gives CDR1 SGHVS, CDR2 FQNEAQ. V dropped 1 base and J dropped 4 bases, with 14 bases sitting between them. The CDR3: CASSLEPGAQYEQYF. In nucleotides, the CDR3 is TGTGCCAGCAGCTTAGAGCCGGGAGCTCAGTACGAGCAGTACTTC.

The V call is TRBV4-1, the J call TRBJ2-1; 13 nucleotides line up with TRBD2. After removal of 0 bases from V and 12 bases from J, the junction contained 8 bases not matched to a gene. This CDR3 is 16 amino acids long. The V gene's germline CDR1 is MGHRA and CDR2 YSYEKL. CDR3 in amino acids: CASSQDGGTSGTRQFF. CDR3 DNA sequence: TGCGCCAGCAGCCAAGATGGGGGGACTAGCGGGACACGGCAGTTCTTC.

The rearrangement links TRBV12-5 to TRBJ2-3; 10 bases agree with TRBD2. This CDR3 has 15 amino acids. V trimming: 5 bases; J trimming: 6 bases; junction bases outside the gene matches: 8. Germline V gives CDR1 LGHNT, CDR2 FRNRAP. CDR3 amino acids: CASGPSLAGVDTQYF. The CDR3 DNA is TGTGCTAGTGGTCCGAGCCTAGCGGGAGTGGATACGCAGTATTTT.

Only a few counts were recorded for this clone. The gene calls are TRBV6-1 and TRBJ1-1; D might be TRBD1 (5 bases). The V gene lost 4 bases and the J gene lost 0 bases, with 12 bases spanning the gap. Germline CDR1 reads MNHNS; CDR2 reads SASEGT. The CDR3 covers 15 residues. CDR3 DNA: TGTGCCAGCAGTGTTTCAACAGGCATGAACACTGAAGCTTTCTTT. Translation gives CASSVSTGMNTEAFF.

The V gene is TRBV10-3, the J gene TRBJ1-5; weak D call: TRBD1 (5 bases). CDR3 size: 15 residues. The V end lost 4 bases, the J end lost 7 bases, and 17 bases lay between the germline ends. Looked up from germline, CDR1 is ENHRY and CDR2 is SYGVKD. Here the CDR3 DNA reads TGTGCCATCAGTGCCTCTATGGGGCCGCGGCAGCCCCAGCATTTT. This gives the protein CAISASMGPRQPQHF.

The rearrangement links TRBV6-1 to TRBJ1-5; 7 bases fit TRBD1. Germline loops: CDR1 MNHNS, CDR2 SASEGT. The CDR3 has 13 amino acids. J lost 7 bases, V lost 2 bases, and 2 bases had no gene match. This CDR3 reads CASSEKGAQPQHF. In DNA, the CDR3 is TGTGCCAGCAGTGAAAAGGGGGCACAGCCCCAGCATTTT.

The V and J genes are TRBV11-2 and TRBJ2-3, with TRBD1 identical over 8 bases. Germline loops: CDR1 SGHAT, CDR2 FQNNGV. V dropped 5 bases and J dropped 4; count of bases not matched to a gene: 5. This CDR3 comprises 14 residues. CDR3 in DNA: TGTGCCAGCAGCCCGGACAGGGCGTCAGATACGCAGTATTTT. Its protein product is CASSPDRASDTQYF.

The gene calls are TRBV10-3 and TRBJ1-2; no reliable D call. The CDR3 contains 12 residues. The germline gives CDR1 ENHRY, CDR2 SYGVKD. Trimming removed 3 bases at V and 7 bases at J, with 9 bases between. CDR3: CAISDSGGGYTF. DNA for the CDR3: TGTGCCATCAGTGACTCCGGCGGTGGCTACACCTTC.

The rearrangement links TRBV7-9 to TRBJ1-2; possible D gene TRBD1, 5 bases. CDR3 size: 13 residues. The V end lost 6 bases, the J end lost 6 bases, and 14 bases lay between the germline ends. Germline loops: CDR1 SEHNR, CDR2 FQNEAQ (reference sequence). CDR3 loop: CASRDGGPNGYTF. CDR3 DNA: TGTGCCAGCAGGGACGGGGGTCCCAATGGCTACACCTTC.

This chain connects TRBV11-3 to TRBJ2-7, with TRBD1 as a possible D gene (6 bases). This CDR3 spans 15 amino acids. V shed 6 bases and J shed 3 bases, with 18 bases lying between them. Germline V gene lookup returns CDR1 SGHNT and CDR2 YENEEA. CDR3 nucleotide sequence: TGTGCCAGCAGAGGTTCCGAGGGGGACCTCTACGAGCAGTACTTC. This codes for CASRGSEGDLYEQYF.

This CDR3 reads CAWREDRDYGYTF. The DNA of the CDR3 is TGTGCCTGGAGAGAGGACAGGGACTATGGCTACACCTTC. The V call is TRBV30, the J call TRBJ1-2; 8 bases are a match to TRBD1. Trimming cost V 3 bases and J 3 bases; bases outside gene matches: 3. This CDR3 has 13 amino acids. Germline-derived CDR1 and CDR2 are GTSNPN and SVGIG (reference sequence).

Concerning this clone itself: A junction boundary mismatches the germline segment, possibly from a read error. V gene TRBV6-5 combines with J gene TRBJ2-7, with TRBD1 as a possible D gene (6 bases). This CDR3 region has 15 residues. Germline lookup yields CDR1 MNHEY and CDR2 SVGAGI. CDR3 nucleotides: TGTGCCAGCAGTCGGTCGTCAGGGGTAACCTACGAGCAGCACTTC. Translated: CASSRSSGVTYEQHF.

The rearrangement uses TRBV28 and TRBJ2-3; D remains ambiguous. CDR1 MDHEN and CDR2 SYDVKM come from the germline V gene. Trimming stripped 6 bases from V and 0 bases from J, with 13 bases between. This CDR3 is 15 amino acids long. In DNA, the CDR3 is TGTGCCAGCAGCCCCCTACCGGAGAGCACAGATACGCAGTATTTT. Protein sequence: CASSPLPESTDTQYF.

The rearrangement links TRBV5-1 to TRBJ1-2; the D is unclear. Germline V gene sequence: CDR1 SGHRS, CDR2 YFSETQ. With 5 bases removed from V and 6 bases from J, the gap between germline ends came to 11 bases. This CDR3 region has 12 residues. The CDR3 nucleotides are TGCGCCAGCAGTCCCAACGGGAATGGCTACACCTTC. Translated, it gives CASSPNGNGYTF.

The chain is built from TRBV19 and TRBJ2-5; TRBD1 aligns across 10 bases. Germline CDR1 LNHDA, CDR2 SQIVND (reference sequence). V trimming: 6 bases; J trimming: 2 bases; junction bases outside the gene matches: 6. The CDR3 contains 15 residues. CDR3 amino acids: CASSEDRGRQETQYF. CDR3 bases: TGTGCCAGTAGCGAAGACAGGGGGCGACAAGAGACCCAGTACTTC.

This clone occurred once. The rearrangement links TRBV10-2 to TRBJ2-1, with 9 positions matching TRBD2. Germline CDR1 reads WSHSY; CDR2 reads SAAADI. The CDR3 is 14 residues long. Trimming removed 7 bases from V and 4 bases from J; junction bases left unmatched: 5. The CDR3, as DNA: TGCGCCAGCACGGCTAGCGGGGTTTACAATGAGCAGTTCTTC. This gives the protein CASTASGVYNEQFF.

The chain carries TRBV6-5 and TRBJ2-7; TRBD1 matches 7 bases. The trim removed 0 bases at V and 1 base at J, leaving 6 bases unmatched. Germline V CDR1 and CDR2: MNHEY, SVGAGI. The CDR3 has 16 amino acids. CDR3 loop: CASSYSGTAGSYEQYF. The CDR3 nucleotides are TGTGCCAGCAGTTACTCAGGGACAGCCGGTTCCTACGAGCAGTACTTC.

CDR3 DNA sequence: TGTGCCATCAAAACTAGCGGGAGGGCGGATGAGCAGTTCTTC. The encoded protein is CAIKTSGRADEQFF. The chain uses TRBV10-3 and TRBJ2-1; 13 bases line up with TRBD2. The V and J ends lost 7 bases and 8 bases, in that order; junction bases with no gene match: 5. The V gene's germline CDR1 is ENHRY and CDR2 SYGVKD. This CDR3 contains 14 residues.

The V and J genes are TRBV5-1 and TRBJ1-1, with 9 bases matching TRBD1. The CDR3 has 13 amino acids. J gave up 10 bases and V 2 bases, and 6 bases lay outside the gene matches. Germline CDR1 and CDR2: SGHRS and YFSETQ. The CDR3: CASSFGTGYGAFF. Written as DNA, the CDR3 is TGCGCCAGCAGCTTTGGGACAGGGTATGGAGCTTTCTTT.